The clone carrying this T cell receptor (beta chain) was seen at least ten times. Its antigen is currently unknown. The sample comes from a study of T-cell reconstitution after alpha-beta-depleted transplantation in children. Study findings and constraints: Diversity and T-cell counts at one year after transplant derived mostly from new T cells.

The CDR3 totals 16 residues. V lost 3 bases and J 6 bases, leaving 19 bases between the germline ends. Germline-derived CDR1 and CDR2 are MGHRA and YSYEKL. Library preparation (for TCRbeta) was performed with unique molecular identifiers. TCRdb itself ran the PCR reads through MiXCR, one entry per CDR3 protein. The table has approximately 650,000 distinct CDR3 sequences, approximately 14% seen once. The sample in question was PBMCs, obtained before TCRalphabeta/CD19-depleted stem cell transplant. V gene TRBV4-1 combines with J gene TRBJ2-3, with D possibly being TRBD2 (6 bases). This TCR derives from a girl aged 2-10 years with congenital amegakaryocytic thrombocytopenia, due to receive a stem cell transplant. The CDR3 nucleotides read TGCGCCAGCAGCCATGCTGTTCGCGGGGCAATGGATACGCAGTATTTT. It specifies CASSHAVRGAMDTQYF.